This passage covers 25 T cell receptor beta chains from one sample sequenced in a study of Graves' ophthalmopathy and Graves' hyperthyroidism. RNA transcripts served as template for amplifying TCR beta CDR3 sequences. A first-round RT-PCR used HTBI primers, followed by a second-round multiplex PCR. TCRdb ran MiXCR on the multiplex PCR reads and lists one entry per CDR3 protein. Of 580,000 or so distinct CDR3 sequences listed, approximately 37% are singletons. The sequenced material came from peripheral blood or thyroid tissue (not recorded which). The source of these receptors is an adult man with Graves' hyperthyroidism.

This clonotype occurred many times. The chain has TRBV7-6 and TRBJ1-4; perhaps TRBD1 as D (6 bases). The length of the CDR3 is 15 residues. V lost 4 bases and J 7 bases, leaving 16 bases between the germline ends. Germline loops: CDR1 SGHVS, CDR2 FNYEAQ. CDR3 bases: TGTGCCAGCAGCTCAGCGGCGGGGGCGCGTGAAAAACTGTTTTTT. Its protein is CASSSAAGAREKLFF.

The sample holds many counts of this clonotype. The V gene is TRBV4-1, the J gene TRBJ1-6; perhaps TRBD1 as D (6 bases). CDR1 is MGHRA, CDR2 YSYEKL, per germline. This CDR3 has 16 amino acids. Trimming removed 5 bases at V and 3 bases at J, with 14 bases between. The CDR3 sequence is CASSSHGQSYNSPLHF. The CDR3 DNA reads TGCGCCAGCAGCTCCCATGGACAGAGCTATAATTCACCCCTCCACTTT.

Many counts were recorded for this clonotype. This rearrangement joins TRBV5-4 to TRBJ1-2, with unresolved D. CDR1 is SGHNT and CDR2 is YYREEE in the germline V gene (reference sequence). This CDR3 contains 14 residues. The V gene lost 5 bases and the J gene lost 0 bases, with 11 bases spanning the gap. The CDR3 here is CASSATPPNYGYTF. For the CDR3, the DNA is TGTGCCAGCAGTGCGACACCCCCTAACTATGGCTACACCTTC.

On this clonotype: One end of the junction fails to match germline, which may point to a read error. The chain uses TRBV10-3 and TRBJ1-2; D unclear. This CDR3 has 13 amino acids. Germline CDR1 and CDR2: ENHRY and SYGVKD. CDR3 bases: TGTGCCAGCAGTGACCAGAGCTCCTATGGCTACACCTTC. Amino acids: CASSDQSSYGYTF.

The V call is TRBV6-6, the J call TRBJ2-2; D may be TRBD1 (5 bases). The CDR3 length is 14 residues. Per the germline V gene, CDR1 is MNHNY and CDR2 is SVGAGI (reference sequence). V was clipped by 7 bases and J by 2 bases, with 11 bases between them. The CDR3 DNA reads TGTGCCAGCACAGGGCTGATTAACACCGGGGAGCTGTTTTTT. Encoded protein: CASTGLINTGELFF.

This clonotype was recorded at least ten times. CDR3 region: CASSQQGGRTEAFF. Written as DNA, the CDR3 is TGTGCCAGCAGCCAACAGGGGGGAAGGACTGAAGCTTTCTTT. V is TRBV5-8 and J is TRBJ1-1, with 8 bases that match TRBD1. The V gene's germline CDR1 is SGHTS and CDR2 YDEGEE. The CDR3 covers 14 residues. V dropped 4 bases and J dropped 5; count of bases not matched to a gene: 7.

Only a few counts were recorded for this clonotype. The CDR3 DNA is TGTGCCTGGAGTGTTGGTCTGACGAACTATGGCTACACCTTC. Its protein is CAWSVGLTNYGYTF. The chain recombines TRBV30 with TRBJ1-2; unclear D gene. V was pared by 0 bases and J by 2 bases, with 10 bases between. The CDR3 has 14 residues. CDR1 is GTSNPN, CDR2 SVGIG, per germline (reference sequence). Variable domain in full (rest from reference TRBV30 and TRBJ1-2): SQTIHQWPATLVQPVGSPLSLECTVEGTSNPNLYWYRQAAGRGLQLLFYSVGIGQISSEVPQNLSASRPQDRQFILSSKKLLLSDSGFYLCAWSVGLTNYGYTFGSGTRLTVV.

The CDR3 region has the DNA TGTGCCAGCTCACCTGACTACCCCACCGGGGAGCTGTTTTTT. Its protein is CASSPDYPTGELFF. The rearrangement uses TRBV18 and TRBJ2-2; TRBD2 is a possible D gene (5 bases). The ends were cut back, 3 bases at V and 4 bases at J, with 9 bases in the middle. The CDR3 is made up of 14 amino acids. Germline values: CDR1 KGHSH, CDR2 LQKENI.

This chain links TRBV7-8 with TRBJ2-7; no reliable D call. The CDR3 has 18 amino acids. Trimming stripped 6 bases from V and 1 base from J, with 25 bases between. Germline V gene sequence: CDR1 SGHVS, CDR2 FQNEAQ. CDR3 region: CASSEAFSSLQGSYEQYF. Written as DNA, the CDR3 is TGTGCCAGCAGTGAGGCCTTTTCCTCTCTCCAAGGGTCCTACGAGCAGTACTTC. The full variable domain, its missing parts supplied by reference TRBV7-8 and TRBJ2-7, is GAGVSQSPRYKVAKRGQDVALRCDPISGHVSLFWYQQALGQGPEFLTYFQNEAQLDKSGLPSDRFFAERPEGSVSTLKIQRTQQEDSAVYLCASSEAFSSLQGSYEQYFGPGTRLTVT.

CDR3 in amino acids: CASSRLTSGRRDTQYF. In DNA, the CDR3 is TGTGCCAGCAGTCGACTGACTAGCGGGAGAAGGGATACGCAGTATTTT. The gene calls are TRBV7-9 and TRBJ2-3, with 12 bases matching TRBD2. The CDR3 contains 16 residues. J lost 6 bases, V lost 6 bases, and 10 bases had no gene match. Germline values: CDR1 SEHNR, CDR2 FQNEAQ (reference sequence). Filled out from reference TRBV7-9 and TRBJ2-3, the complete variable domain reads DTGVSQNPRHKITKRGQNVTFRCDPISEHNRLYWYRQTLGQGPEFLTYFQNEAQLEKSRLLSDRFSAERPKGSFSTLEIQRTEQGDSAMYLCASSRLTSGRRDTQYFGPGTRLTVL.

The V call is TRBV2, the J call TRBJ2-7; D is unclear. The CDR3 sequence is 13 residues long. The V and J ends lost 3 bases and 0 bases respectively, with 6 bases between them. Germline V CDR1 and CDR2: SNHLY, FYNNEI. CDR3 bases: TGTGCCAGCAGTGATTCTAACTCCTACGAGCAGTACTTC. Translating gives CASSDSNSYEQYF.

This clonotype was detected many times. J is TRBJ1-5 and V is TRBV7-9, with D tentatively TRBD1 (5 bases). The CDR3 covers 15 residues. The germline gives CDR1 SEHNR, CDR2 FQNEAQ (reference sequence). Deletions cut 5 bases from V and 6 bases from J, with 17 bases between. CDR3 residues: CASSQGSGGFQPQHF. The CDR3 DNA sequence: TGTGCCAGCAGCCAAGGATCGGGGGGATTTCAGCCCCAGCATTTT.

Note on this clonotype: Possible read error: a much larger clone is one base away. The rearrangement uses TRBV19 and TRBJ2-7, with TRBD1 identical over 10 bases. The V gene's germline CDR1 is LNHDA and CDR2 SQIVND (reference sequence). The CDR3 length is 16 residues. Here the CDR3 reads CTSSSMARDRGYEQYF. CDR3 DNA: TGTACCAGTAGTAGTATGGCCCGGGACAGGGGTTACGAGCAGTACTTC.

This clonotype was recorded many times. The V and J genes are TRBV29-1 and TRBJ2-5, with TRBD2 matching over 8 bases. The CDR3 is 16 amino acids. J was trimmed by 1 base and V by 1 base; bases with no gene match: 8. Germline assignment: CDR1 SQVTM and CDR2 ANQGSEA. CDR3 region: CSVEAWLLAGQETQYF. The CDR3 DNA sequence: TGCAGCGTTGAAGCGTGGCTTCTAGCGGGCCAAGAGACCCAGTACTTC.

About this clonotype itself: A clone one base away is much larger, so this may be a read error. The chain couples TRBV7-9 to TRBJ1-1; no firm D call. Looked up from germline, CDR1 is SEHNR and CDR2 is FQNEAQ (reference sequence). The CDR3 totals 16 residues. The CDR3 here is CASSLAGGHMNAEAFF. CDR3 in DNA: TGTGCCAGCAGCTTAGCGGGAGGGCACATGAACGCTGAAGCTTTCTTT.

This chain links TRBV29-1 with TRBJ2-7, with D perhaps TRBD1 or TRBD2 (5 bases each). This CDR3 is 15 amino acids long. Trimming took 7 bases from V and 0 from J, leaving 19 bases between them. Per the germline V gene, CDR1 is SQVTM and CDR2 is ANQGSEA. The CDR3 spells CSAAIPGRSSYEQYF. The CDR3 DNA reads TGCAGCGCAGCTATTCCGGGACGGAGCTCCTACGAGCAGTACTTC.

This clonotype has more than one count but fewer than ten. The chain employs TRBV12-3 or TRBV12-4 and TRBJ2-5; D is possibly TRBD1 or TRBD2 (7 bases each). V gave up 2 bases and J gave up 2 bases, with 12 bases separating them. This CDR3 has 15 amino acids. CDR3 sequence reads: CASSLQGGVQETQYF. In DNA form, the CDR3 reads TGTGCCAGCAGTTTACAGGGGGGGGTACAAGAGACCCAGTACTTC.

The CDR3, as DNA: TGTGCCAGCAGTGGCCGGTCGGGACAGGGCACCTACGAGCAGTACTTC. Protein: CASSGRSGQGTYEQYF. The rearrangement uses TRBV6-6 and TRBJ2-7, with 9 bases matching TRBD1. Germline V gene lookup returns CDR1 MNHNY and CDR2 SVGAGI (reference sequence). This CDR3 contains 16 residues. Unmatched junction bases numbered 10, after V lost 5 bases and J lost 2 bases.

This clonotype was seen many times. Written as DNA, the CDR3 is TGTGCCAGCAGCTTAGCTCCAGCGGGAGCGGGCGGGGAGCTGTTTTTT. Translation gives CASSLAPAGAGGELFF. The chain is built from TRBV7-2 and TRBJ2-2, with TRBD2 matching 8 bases. The ends lost 0 bases at V and 7 bases at J; junction bases unmatched: 7. Germline V gene sequence: CDR1 SGHTA, CDR2 FQGNSA. CDR3 size: 16 residues. The variable domain in full, completed from reference TRBV7-2 and TRBJ2-2, reads GAGVSQSPSNKVTEKGKDVELRCDPISGHTALYWYRQSLGQGLEFLIYFQGNSAPDKSGLPSDRFSAERTGGSVSTLTIQRTQQEDSAVYLCASSLAPAGAGGELFFGEGSRLTVL.

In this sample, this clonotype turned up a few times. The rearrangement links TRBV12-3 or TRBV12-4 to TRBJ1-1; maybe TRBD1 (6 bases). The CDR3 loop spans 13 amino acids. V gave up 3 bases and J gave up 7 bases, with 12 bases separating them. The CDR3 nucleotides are TGTGCCAGCAGTTTGGGGGCAGCCAATGAAGCTTTCTTT. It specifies CASSLGAANEAFF.

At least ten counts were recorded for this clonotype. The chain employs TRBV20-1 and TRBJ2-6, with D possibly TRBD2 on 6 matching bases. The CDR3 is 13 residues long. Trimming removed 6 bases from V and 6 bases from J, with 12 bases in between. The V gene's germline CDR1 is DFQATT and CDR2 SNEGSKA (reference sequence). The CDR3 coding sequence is TGCAGTGCCAAGACGGGGGAGGCCAACGTCCTGACTTTC. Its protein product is CSAKTGEANVLTF.

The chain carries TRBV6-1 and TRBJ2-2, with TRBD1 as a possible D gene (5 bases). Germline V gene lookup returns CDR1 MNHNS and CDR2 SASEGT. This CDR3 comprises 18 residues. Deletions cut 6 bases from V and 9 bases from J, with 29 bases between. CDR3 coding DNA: TGTGCCAGCAGCGCCCTCGCCAAGGGGTTGGCGTGGGCTAGGGAGCTGTTTTTT. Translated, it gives CASSALAKGLAWARELFF.

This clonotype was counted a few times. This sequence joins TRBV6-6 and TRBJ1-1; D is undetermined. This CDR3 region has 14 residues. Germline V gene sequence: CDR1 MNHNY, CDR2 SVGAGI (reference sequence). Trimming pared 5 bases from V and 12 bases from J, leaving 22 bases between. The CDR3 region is CASSPRGGGWSPFF. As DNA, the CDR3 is TGTGCCAGCAGTCCCCGAGGTGGAGGGTGGTCGCCTTTCTTT.

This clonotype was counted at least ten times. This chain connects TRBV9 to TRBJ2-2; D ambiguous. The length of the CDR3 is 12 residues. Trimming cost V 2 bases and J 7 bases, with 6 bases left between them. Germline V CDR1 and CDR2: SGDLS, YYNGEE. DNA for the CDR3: TGTGCCAGCAGCGTCGAAGTCGGGGAGCTGTTTTTT. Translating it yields CASSVEVGELFF.

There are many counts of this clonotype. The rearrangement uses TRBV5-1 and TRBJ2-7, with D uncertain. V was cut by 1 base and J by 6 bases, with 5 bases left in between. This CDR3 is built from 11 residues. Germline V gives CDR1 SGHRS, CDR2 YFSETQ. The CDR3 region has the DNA TGCGCCAGCAGCTTGAAGGTCGAGCAGTACTTC. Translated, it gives CASSLKVEQYF.